Following are 4 T cell receptor beta chains from one sample sequenced in a study of T cell responses to AZD1222 COVID-19 vaccine (dated by TCRdb to the early 2020s). This sample's time point label indicates: baseline before first vaccination. Library preparation employed the immunoSEQ multiplex PCR assay. Entries here come from immuneACCESS through TCRdb and include only in-frame sequences with V and J called. Some clones fail to appear in such tables; in the studies checked, an unresolved V gene covers under half of the shortfall, and the cause of the remainder is unknown. This sample has approximately 150,000 clones in its table, and less than 95% of those were observed once. About 1.4% of the sample belongs to the ten largest clones. Sequencing used peripheral blood, obtained on day 0 of AZD1222 vaccination. These receptors came from an adult in good health.

The chain joins TRBV6-5 to TRBJ1-4; D gene ambiguous. The V gene lost 8 bases and the J gene lost 10 bases, with 11 bases spanning the gap. The CDR3 is 11 amino acids. Germline V lookup: CDR1 MNHEY, CDR2 SVGAGI. CDR3 sequence reads: CASQDFRKLFF. CDR3 DNA: TGTGCCAGCCAGGACTTTCGAAAACTGTTTTTT.

CDR3 sequence: CASSFRDRDYEQYF. For the CDR3, the DNA is TGTGCCAGCAGTTTTCGGGACAGGGACTACGAGCAGTACTTC. The chain links TRBV6-2 or TRBV6-3 to TRBJ2-7; 9 positions match TRBD1. Germline CDR1 and CDR2: MNHEY and SVGEGT. The V and J ends lost 4 bases and 3 bases, in that order; junction bases with no gene match: 4. The CDR3 has 14 residues.

CDR3 coding DNA: TGCAGTGCTAGTGGGGGAAACACCATATATTTT. Translation gives CSASGGNTIYF. The genes are TRBV20-1 and TRBJ1-3; D is unclear. Germline V gene lookup returns CDR1 DFQATT and CDR2 SNEGSKA (reference sequence). Between the trimmed V and J ends, which lost 3 bases and 4 bases, there was a span of 4 bases. This CDR3 is built from 11 residues.

The chain combines TRBV11-2 with TRBJ1-2; possibly TRBD1 for D (5 bases). Germline CDR1 and CDR2: SGHAT and FQNNGV. This CDR3 spans 14 amino acids. Trimming left V 4 bases short and J 0 bases short, with 9 bases between. The CDR3, as DNA: TGTGCCAGCAGCTCCTCGGGACCTAACTATGGCTACACCTTC. The encoded protein is CASSSSGPNYGYTF.